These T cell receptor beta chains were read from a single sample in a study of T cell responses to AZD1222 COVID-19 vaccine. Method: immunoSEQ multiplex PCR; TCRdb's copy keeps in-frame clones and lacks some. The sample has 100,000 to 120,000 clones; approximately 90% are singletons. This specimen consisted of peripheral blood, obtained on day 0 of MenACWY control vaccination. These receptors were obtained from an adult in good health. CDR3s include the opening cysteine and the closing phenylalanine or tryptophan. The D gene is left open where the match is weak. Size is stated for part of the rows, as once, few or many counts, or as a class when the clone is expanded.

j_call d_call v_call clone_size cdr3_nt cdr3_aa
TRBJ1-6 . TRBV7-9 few TGTGCCAGCAGCTTAACGTATTCACCCCTCCACTTT CASSLTYSPLHF
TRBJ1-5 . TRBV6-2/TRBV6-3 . TGTGCCAGCAGTTACTCAGGTACAGGATTCAATCAGCCCCAGCATTTT CASSYSGTGFNQPQHF
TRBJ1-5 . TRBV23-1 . TGCGCCAGCAGTCATCAGGGAGGGGTGAGCAATCAGCCCCAGCATTTT CASSHQGGVSNQPQHF
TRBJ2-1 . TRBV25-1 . TGTGCCAGCAGTGAAGGGCGGTACAATGAGCAGTTCTTC CASSEGRYNEQFF
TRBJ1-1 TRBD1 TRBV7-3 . TGTGCCAGCAGCCAGGGGGCGAGCATGAACACTGAAGCTTTCTTT CASSQGASMNTEAFF
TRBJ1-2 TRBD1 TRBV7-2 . TGTGCCAGCACCTTGGACAGGGTCTCGTTTGGCTACACCTTC CASTLDRVSFGYTF
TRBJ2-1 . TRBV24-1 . TGTGCCACTGGGAGTGCTTCCTACAATGAGCAGTTCTTC CATGSASYNEQFF
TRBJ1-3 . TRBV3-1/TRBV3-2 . TGTGCCAGCAGCCAAGGGGGGGGACCTGGAAACACCATATATTTT CASSQGGGPGNTIYF
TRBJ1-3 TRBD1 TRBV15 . TGTGCCACCAGCAGGCCAACAGGGGTCCCCTCTGGAAACACCATATATTTT CATSRPTGVPSGNTIYF
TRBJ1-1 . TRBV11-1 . TGTGCCAGCAGCTCCGGGCAGGGTTACGAAGCTTTCTTT CASSSGQGYEAFF
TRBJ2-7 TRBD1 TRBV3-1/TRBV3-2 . TGTGCCAGCAGCCATGGACAGGGGGCCTACGAGCAGTACTTC CASSHGQGAYEQYF
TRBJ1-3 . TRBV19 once TGTGCCAGTAGTATAGACAGCAACTCTGGAAACACCATATATTTT CASSIDSNSGNTIYF
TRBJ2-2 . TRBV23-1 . TGCGCCAGCAGTCAATCCCGTATCTTTTTGTGGGACACCGGGGAGCTGTTTTTT CASSQSRIFLWDTGELFF
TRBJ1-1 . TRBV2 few TGTGCCAGCAGTGTCCATAAAGAAGCTTTCTTT CASSVHKEAFF
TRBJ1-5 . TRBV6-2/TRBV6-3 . TGTGCCAGCAGTTACCCGTGGACGGGAGGGAGCAATCAGCCCCAGCATTTT CASSYPWTGGSNQPQHF
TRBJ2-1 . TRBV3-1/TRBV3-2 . TGTGCCAGCAGCCATCTCCCCAACGGGGGGCATGAGCAGTTCTTC CASSHLPNGGHEQFF
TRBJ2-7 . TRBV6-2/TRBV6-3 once TGTGCCAGCAGCTCGGGTCCGTACGAGCAGTACTTC CASSSGPYEQYF
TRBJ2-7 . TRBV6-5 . TGTGCCAGCAGTTATCAGACAGGAGGGCTCTACGAGCAGTACTTC CASSYQTGGLYEQYF
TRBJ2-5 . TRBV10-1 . TGCGCCAGCAGTGTAAACTCTCGGACCCAGTACTTC CASSVNSRTQYF
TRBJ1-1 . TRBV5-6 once TGTGCCAGCAGCGTCTCGGGGTTCGCGTTCACTGAAGCTTTCTTT CASSVSGFAFTEAFF
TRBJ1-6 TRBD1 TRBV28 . TGTGCCAGCAGTTTATGTTGTACAGGGGGTTTTCGGCTCTATAATTCACCCCTCCACTTT CASSLCCTGGFRLYNSPLHF
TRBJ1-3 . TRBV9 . TGTGCCAGCAGCGGGACAGCGATAGATAGAAACACCATATATTTT CASSGTAIDRNTIYF
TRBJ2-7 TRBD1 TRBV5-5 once TGTGCCAGCAGAGGTCGACAGGGGGCTGTGTACGAGCAGTACTTC CASRGRQGAVYEQYF
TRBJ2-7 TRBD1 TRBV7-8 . TGTGCCAGCAGCGGATGGGACAGGACGAGCTCCTACGAGCAGTACTTC CASSGWDRTSSYEQYF
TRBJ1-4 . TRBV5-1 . TGCGCCAGCAGCGGTCAGGGGTATAATGAAAAACTGTTTTTT CASSGQGYNEKLFF
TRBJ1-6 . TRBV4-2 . TGTGCCAGCAGCCAAGCGGACAGTGGGAATTCACCCCTCCACTTT CASSQADSGNSPLHF